The 31 T cell receptor beta chains reported below all come from one sample, sequenced in a study of T cell repertoires in ileal Crohn's disease. As for time point: neoterminal ileum biopsy at postoperative endoscopy, about 6 months after surgery. Sequencing was performed with immunoSEQ multiplex PCR; in TCRdb, only in-frame clones are kept and a portion is missing. This table holds a few thousand clones, just over 85% found once. Sequenced: ileal tissue. These TCRs come from an adult with Crohn's disease.

The chain uses TRBV6-5 and TRBJ2-5; D is perhaps TRBD2 (6 bases). CDR3 size: 14 residues. Germline V lookup: CDR1 MNHEY, CDR2 SVGAGI. The V gene lost 6 bases and the J gene lost 7 bases, with 18 bases spanning the gap. This CDR3 reads CASSPKAAGGTQYF. The CDR3 nucleotides read TGTGCCAGCAGCCCGAAGGCGGCCGGGGGGACCCAGTACTTC.

CDR3 bases: TGTGCCAGCAGTGAAGAAGTGACAGCCGCCTACGAGCAGTACTTC. Translating it yields CASSEEVTAAYEQYF. The chain employs TRBV6-1 and TRBJ2-7, with a possible D match to TRBD1 (5 bases). The V and J ends lost 1 base and 2 bases respectively, with 12 bases between them. Germline-derived CDR1 and CDR2 are MNHNS and SASEGT. The CDR3 has 15 amino acids.

This chain uses TRBV2 with TRBJ1-2, with D hard to call. The V end lost 6 bases, the J end lost 3 bases, and 17 bases lay between the germline ends. Germline loops: CDR1 SNHLY, CDR2 FYNNEI. This CDR3 region has 15 residues. In DNA, the CDR3 is TGTGCCAGCAGCCGACAAAGGGTAGTTGACTATGGCTACACCTTC. Protein sequence: CASSRQRVVDYGYTF.

This clone appeared a single time. The genes are TRBV9 and TRBJ1-5, with D possibly TRBD1 on 5 matching bases. V lost 2 bases and J 4 bases, leaving 7 bases between the germline ends. The CDR3 runs to 13 residues. Germline V lookup: CDR1 SGDLS, CDR2 YYNGEE. CDR3 nucleotide sequence: TGTGCCAGCAGCGTGTGGGGGAATCAGCCCCAGCATTTT. The encoded protein is CASSVWGNQPQHF.

The chain links TRBV7-2 to TRBJ1-5; 7 bases map to TRBD1. This CDR3 is built from 15 residues. Germline V gene lookup returns CDR1 SGHTA and CDR2 FQGNSA. J gave up 6 bases and V 6 bases, and 11 bases lay outside the gene matches. The CDR3 sequence: CASSSDRALGQPQHF. The CDR3 DNA is TGTGCCAGCAGTAGCGACAGGGCCTTAGGTCAGCCCCAGCATTTT.

As DNA, the CDR3 is TGTGCCAGCAGCTTGAACTCCGGGAACACTGAAGCTTTCTTT. This encodes CASSLNSGNTEAFF. This chain links TRBV11-1 with TRBJ1-1; D call uncertain. Per the germline V gene, CDR1 is SGHAT and CDR2 is FQDESV (reference sequence). With 3 bases removed from V and 1 base from J, the gap between germline ends came to 9 bases. The CDR3 spans 14 residues.

The rearrangement uses TRBV27 and TRBJ2-1; 11 bases are a match to TRBD2. This CDR3 spans 17 amino acids. V lost 1 base, J lost 3 bases, and 5 bases stayed unmatched. Germline assignment: CDR1 MNHEY and CDR2 SMNVEV (reference sequence). This chain's CDR3 is CASSLYSGRAYYNEQFF. The CDR3 DNA reads as TGTGCCAGCAGTTTATATAGCGGGAGGGCCTACTACAATGAGCAGTTCTTC.

A few counts support this clone. The genes are TRBV4-3 and TRBJ2-1, with TRBD2 identical over 14 bases. Germline V gives CDR1 LGHNA, CDR2 YSLEER. The CDR3 has 15 amino acids. J lost 5 bases, V lost 4 bases, and 1 base had no gene match. This CDR3 reads CASSRLAGGNNEQFF. The CDR3 region has the DNA TGCGCCAGCAGCCGACTAGCGGGAGGGAACAATGAGCAGTTCTTC.

This rearrangement joins TRBV6-1 to TRBJ2-7, with TRBD1 matching over 8 bases. CDR3 size: 15 residues. Germline V gene sequence: CDR1 MNHNS, CDR2 SASEGT. With V trimmed by 8 bases and J by 4 bases, 13 bases remained unmatched. CDR3 coding DNA: TGTGCCAGCGGCGGTGGCAGGGGGCTGATTTACGAGCAGTACTTC. This gives the protein CASGGGRGLIYEQYF.

CDR3: CATVYSGNTIYF. The DNA of the CDR3 is TGTGCCACGGTGTACTCTGGAAACACCATATATTTT. The V call is TRBV9, the J call TRBJ1-3, with D unresolved. In germline, CDR1 is SGDLS, CDR2 YYNGEE. There are 12 residues in the CDR3. The V end lost 9 bases, the J end lost 0 bases, and 7 bases lay between the germline ends. Full variable domain (rest looked up from reference TRBV9 and TRBJ1-3): DSGVTQTPKHLITATGQRVTLRCSPRSGDLSVYWYQQSLDQGLQFLIQYYNGEERAKGNILERFSAQQFPDLHSELNLSSLELGDSALYFCATVYSGNTIYFGEGSWLTVV.

This clone was counted a single time. J is TRBJ1-5 and V is TRBV19; D ambiguous. The CDR3 has 13 amino acids. CDR1 LNHDA and CDR2 SQIVND come from the germline V gene (reference sequence). The V gene lost 3 bases and the J gene lost 3 bases, with 6 bases spanning the gap. The CDR3 region has the DNA TGTGCCAGTAGTATTCAGGACAATCAGCCCCAGCATTTT. Its protein product is CASSIQDNQPQHF.

The chain has TRBV6-5 and TRBJ1-2, with D tentatively TRBD1 (5 bases). The CDR3 is made up of 14 amino acids. Trimming cost V 0 bases and J 6 bases, with 11 bases left between them. CDR1 and CDR2 from the germline V gene are MNHEY and SVGAGI. The CDR3 region has the DNA TGTGCCAGCAGTTACTCCTCCGGGGGGAATGGCTACACCTTC. Encoded protein: CASSYSSGGNGYTF.

The chain joins TRBV25-1 to TRBJ2-5; TRBD2 agrees at 14 bases. This CDR3 is built from 17 residues. V shed 4 bases and J 4 bases; nucleotides not matched to a gene: 8. The V gene's germline CDR1 is MGHDK and CDR2 SYGVNS. The CDR3 bases are TGTGCCAGCAGTGGAACCGGGACTAGCGGGGGCAGAGAGACCCAGTACTTC. The encoded protein is CASSGTGTSGGRETQYF.

The rearrangement links TRBV18 to TRBJ1-3; D is undetermined. CDR1 and CDR2 (germline): KGHSH, LQKENI. Trimming removed 6 bases from V and 6 bases from J, with 6 bases in between. The CDR3 has 11 residues. CDR3 sequence reads: CASSSENTIYF. CDR3 coding DNA: TGTGCCAGCTCTTCGGAAAACACCATATATTTT.

The chain has TRBV5-1 and TRBJ2-5; TRBD1 is a possible D gene (6 bases). Germline values: CDR1 SGHRS, CDR2 YFSETQ. Trimming took off 0 bases at V and 5 bases at J, with 17 bases between the two ends. This CDR3 is built from 16 residues. As DNA, the CDR3 is TGCGCCAGCAGCTTGGGCTTCTACAGGGTTGAGGAGACCCAGTACTTC. The encoded protein is CASSLGFYRVEETQYF.

The genes are TRBV7-2 and TRBJ2-7, with TRBD2 matching 9 bases. CDR1 SGHTA and CDR2 FQGNSA come from the germline V gene. The CDR3 is 15 residues long. Trimming at V came to 3 bases and at J to 1 base, leaving 4 bases not matched to a gene. The CDR3 protein is CASSFSSGVSYEQYF. The CDR3 DNA reads TGTGCCAGCAGCTTCTCTAGCGGGGTTTCCTACGAGCAGTACTTC.

In its sample, this clone was seen a few times. This chain links TRBV28 with TRBJ2-7; TRBD1 aligns across 7 bases. Germline V gene sequence: CDR1 MDHEN, CDR2 SYDVKM. CDR3 length: 16 residues. The V and J ends lost 8 bases and 3 bases, in that order; junction bases with no gene match: 16. For the CDR3, the DNA is TGTGCCAGCTCTAGTGCAGCAGGGGGACAAGGCTACGAGCAGTACTTC. Residues: CASSSAAGGQGYEQYF.

The J gene is TRBJ1-5, the V gene TRBV4-1; tentatively, D is TRBD1 (5 bases). Germline lookup yields CDR1 MGHRA and CDR2 YSYEKL. V was cut by 0 bases and J by 7 bases, with 10 bases left in between. The length of the CDR3 is 14 residues. The CDR3 here is CASSQDRQGQPQHF. CDR3 nucleotides: TGCGCCAGCAGCCAAGATCGGCAGGGACAGCCCCAGCATTTT.

The CDR3 nucleotides read TGTGCCACCGGGACAGGGGTTATGAACACTGAAGCTTTCTTT. Its protein product is CATGTGVMNTEAFF. The J gene is TRBJ1-1, the V gene TRBV6-5, with 10 bases fitting TRBD1. J gave up 0 bases and V 10 bases, and 5 bases lay outside the gene matches. Germline V CDR1 and CDR2: MNHEY, SVGAGI. CDR3 size: 14 residues.

This chain links TRBV7-9 with TRBJ1-5; D is undetermined. V was clipped by 1 base and J by 7 bases, with 8 bases between them. Per germline, CDR1 SEHNR and CDR2 FQNEAQ (reference sequence). The CDR3 length is 13 residues. As DNA, the CDR3 is TGTGCCAGCAGCTTAGAAGGCCGGCAGCCCCAGCATTTT. It yields the protein CASSLEGRQPQHF.

This rearrangement joins TRBV10-3 to TRBJ2-3; D not certain. This CDR3 is 17 amino acids long. Germline V gives CDR1 ENHRY, CDR2 SYGVKD. V lost 3 bases and J 6 bases, leaving 22 bases between the germline ends. The CDR3 DNA is TGTGCCATCAGTGACTTCGCCAGGAATGGGGAAAAGGATACGCAGTATTTT. Amino acid sequence: CAISDFARNGEKDTQYF.

The chain has TRBV10-3 and TRBJ2-3; 10 bases agree with TRBD1. CDR3 size: 15 residues. CDR1 ENHRY and CDR2 SYGVKD come from the germline V gene. V gave up 5 bases and J gave up 10 bases; unmatched junction bases: 12. In DNA, the CDR3 is TGTGCCATCAGTTCCGCCGGGACAGGGGAAAACGCGCAGTATTTT. It specifies CAISSAGTGENAQYF.

V is TRBV6-5 and J is TRBJ1-5; D gene ambiguous. The CDR3 spans 14 residues. V was clipped by 4 bases and J by 2 bases, with 9 bases between them. Germline V gene sequence: CDR1 MNHEY, CDR2 SVGAGI. The CDR3 DNA sequence: TGTGCCAGCAGTTTAGACGCGCGCAATCAGCCCCAGCATTTT. Encoded protein: CASSLDARNQPQHF.

The rearrangement uses TRBV19 and TRBJ1-1; D remains unclear. The germline CDR1 and CDR2 sequences are LNHDA and SQIVND (reference sequence). Trimming took 7 bases from V and 0 from J, leaving 9 bases between them. This CDR3 contains 13 residues. DNA of the CDR3: TGTGCCAGTATTGGAGGGATGAACACTGAAGCTTTCTTT. Amino acid sequence: CASIGGMNTEAFF.

J is TRBJ2-1 and V is TRBV19, with D perhaps matching TRBD1 (6 bases). Germline V lookup: CDR1 LNHDA, CDR2 SQIVND (reference sequence). The CDR3 extends over 12 amino acids. Trimming cost V 9 bases and J 10 bases, with 16 bases left between them. The CDR3 DNA reads as TGTGCCAGCGCAGGGGCGTCTTGGGAGCAGTTCTTC. Amino acids: CASAGASWEQFF.

The chain joins TRBV6-6 to TRBJ1-5; D is possibly TRBD1 (6 bases). The CDR3 contains 14 residues. CDR1 is MNHNY, CDR2 SVGAGI, per germline (reference sequence). The ends were cut back, 5 bases at V and 1 base at J, with 9 bases in the middle. The CDR3 region has the DNA TGTGCCAGCAGTCCACAGGGAAGCAATCAGCCCCAGCATTTT. Amino acid sequence: CASSPQGSNQPQHF.

V is TRBV27 and J is TRBJ2-2, with D tentatively TRBD1 (5 bases). Germline-derived CDR1 and CDR2 are MNHEY and SMNVEV (reference sequence). Trimming removed 3 bases at V and 0 bases at J, with 5 bases between. The CDR3 spans 14 residues. The CDR3 DNA sequence: TGTGCCAGCAGTTTGACAGCGAACACCGGGGAGCTGTTTTTT. This translates into CASSLTANTGELFF.

The chain joins TRBV5-5 to TRBJ1-3, with TRBD1 matching over 9 bases. This CDR3 has 15 amino acids. CDR1 and CDR2 (germline): SGHKS, YYEKEE (reference sequence). J was trimmed by 4 bases and V by 4 bases; bases with no gene match: 6. CDR3 residues: CASSRGQGSGNTIYF. In nucleotides, the CDR3 is TGTGCCAGCAGCCGTGGACAGGGGAGCGGAAACACCATATATTTT.

The J gene is TRBJ1-5, the V gene TRBV5-6; D uncertain. CDR1 is SGHDT, CDR2 YYEEEE, per germline. V lost 2 bases and J lost 4, with 4 bases in between. The CDR3 contains 12 residues. DNA for the CDR3: TGTGCCAGCAGCTTTTCAAATCAGCCCCAGCATTTT. This translates into CASSFSNQPQHF.

The rearrangement links TRBV4-3 to TRBJ2-7, with D possibly matching TRBD1 (6 bases). The V gene's germline CDR1 is LGHNA and CDR2 YSLEER. CDR3 length equals 18 residues. The germline V and J ends were trimmed by 1 base and 5 bases, with 24 bases remaining between them. The CDR3 nucleotides read TGCGCCAGCAGCCAAGCGGTTTCCGGGGTGGGGGCTGACCACGAGCAGTACTTC. Translated: CASSQAVSGVGADHEQYF.

This rearrangement joins TRBV5-1 to TRBJ1-2; possibly TRBD1 for D (5 bases). Germline CDR1 reads SGHRS; CDR2 reads YFSETQ. Deletions cut 4 bases from V and 3 bases from J, with 10 bases between. The CDR3 is made up of 13 amino acids. The DNA of the CDR3 is TGCGCCAGCAGCGCTAAGGGGTACTATGGCTACACCTTC. Its protein product is CASSAKGYYGYTF.